Each of the 3 T cell receptor beta chains below was sequenced from the same sample in a study of metastatic and nonmetastatic thyroid tumors (dated by TCRdb to 2020 to 2022). The library relied on PCR. Sequenced on an Illumina HiSeq 4000. The raw public data were reprocessed by TCRdb itself: fastp quality trimming at Q25, MiXCR clonotype calling, in-frame beta chains only. For this sample the table gives about 41,000 clones, of which 20% to 25% were detected only once. The ten biggest clones cover about 14% of the sample. Before undergoing thyroid surgery, none of the patients had been given any kind of treatment. The specimen sequenced was tumor tissue. The receptor source for this set is a female donor with papillary thyroid cancer or a benign thyroid nodule (not recorded which). Some clones in this sample may be carry-over from other donors' samples.

This clone has just a few counts. V usage is TRBV20-1 and J usage is TRBJ2-3; 9 bases are shared with TRBD2. Trimming cost V 0 bases and J 4 bases; bases outside gene matches: 5. The CDR3 is made up of 15 amino acids. The germline V gene has CDR1 DFQATT and CDR2 SNEGSKA (reference sequence). This CDR3 is CSARDPAGGADTQYF. The CDR3 DNA is TGCAGTGCTAGAGATCCAGCGGGAGGCGCAGATACGCAGTATTTT.

This clone was detected only a few times. The chain combines TRBV20-1 with TRBJ2-1; D is perhaps TRBD2 (6 bases). Deletions cut 6 bases from V and 5 bases from J, with 20 bases between. The CDR3 totals 15 residues. Germline V CDR1 and CDR2: DFQATT, SNEGSKA (reference sequence). CDR3 nucleotide sequence: TGCAGTGCCTCGAGTGGTCGGGGGTTAGACAATGAGCAGTTCTTC. Encoded protein: CSASSGRGLDNEQFF.

The rearrangement links TRBV18 to TRBJ2-3, with D unclear. Germline CDR1 KGHSH, CDR2 LQKENI. There are 14 residues in the CDR3. V lost 6 bases, J lost 0 bases, and 10 bases lay in between. This chain's CDR3 is CASSSRSSTDTQYF. The DNA of the CDR3 is TGTGCCAGCTCCTCGAGGTCTAGCACAGATACGCAGTATTTT.